This entry lists 8 T cell receptor beta chains sequenced from one sample in a study of cytomegalovirus exposure and HLA in healthy donors. The table came from immunoSEQ multiplex PCR; TCRdb's copy has only in-frame clones and leaves some out. The data show roughly 190,000 clones, with around 86% seen just once and 7.2% held by the top ten. Sequencing was carried out using PBMCs. The receptors stem from a man aged 25-45 years in good health and CMV-seropositive.

The chain employs TRBV7-9 and TRBJ2-5, with a possible D match to TRBD1 (6 bases). Germline CDR1 SEHNR, CDR2 FQNEAQ (reference sequence). V lost 3 bases to trimming and J lost 4 bases, with 15 bases between them. The CDR3 has 15 residues. The CDR3 here is CASSLAGVVGETQYF. In DNA form, the CDR3 reads TGTGCCAGCAGCTTGGCAGGGGTGGTAGGAGAGACCCAGTACTTC.

The rearrangement links TRBV7-9 to TRBJ1-2, with 7 bases that match TRBD1. Germline values: CDR1 SEHNR, CDR2 FQNEAQ (reference sequence). The length of the CDR3 is 15 residues. V was pared by 6 bases and J by 4 bases, with 11 bases of the junction left unmatched. The CDR3 DNA sequence: TGTGCCAGCAGACAAGATACCGGGACAGCCTATGGCTACACCTTC. Encoded protein: CASRQDTGTAYGYTF.

This chain uses TRBV15 with TRBJ2-7; a possible D gene is TRBD2 (7 bases). Germline assignment: CDR1 LNHNV and CDR2 YYDKDF (reference sequence). Trimming took 6 bases from V and 5 from J, leaving 17 bases between them. The CDR3 is 14 residues long. CDR3 in DNA: TGTGCCACCAGGGGGGGGGCCCCATACCACGAGCAGTACTTC. Its translation: CATRGGAPYHEQYF.

The chain couples TRBV2 to TRBJ1-5; 7 bases map to TRBD1. The V segment lost 1 base and the J segment 7 bases; nucleotides outside the gene matches: 7. The CDR3 has 15 residues. CDR1 and CDR2 (germline): SNHLY, FYNNEI. CDR3 protein: CASSEGRQGGQPQHF. The CDR3 DNA follows: TGTGCCAGCAGTGAAGGGCGACAGGGTGGACAGCCCCAGCATTTT.

V usage is TRBV7-9 and J usage is TRBJ2-7, with D unclear. The CDR3 contains 12 residues. V shed 4 bases and J shed 9 bases, with 13 bases lying between them. The germline V gene has CDR1 SEHNR and CDR2 FQNEAQ (reference sequence). The CDR3, as DNA: TGTGCCAGCAGCTATGGGCCCACTGGGCAGTACTTC. This sequence encodes CASSYGPTGQYF.

The chain carries TRBV28 and TRBJ2-7, with unresolved D. This CDR3 contains 11 residues. Trimming pared 8 bases from V and 5 bases from J, leaving 10 bases between. Germline CDR1 reads MDHEN; CDR2 reads SYDVKM. In DNA form, the CDR3 reads TGTGCCAGCCGAGAAAGAAACGAGCAGTACTTC. Translated: CASRERNEQYF.

The chain couples TRBV9 to TRBJ2-2, with D possibly TRBD2 on 5 matching bases. The CDR3 contains 18 residues. Trimming removed 0 bases from V and 0 bases from J, with 15 bases in between. CDR1 is SGDLS and CDR2 is YYNGEE in the germline V gene. CDR3 protein: CASSVEGGGKTNTGELFF. The DNA of the CDR3 is TGTGCCAGCAGCGTAGAGGGCGGAGGAAAAACGAACACCGGGGAGCTGTTTTTT.

V gene TRBV28 combines with J gene TRBJ2-3, with 7 bases aligning to TRBD1. The V gene's germline CDR1 is MDHEN and CDR2 SYDVKM. The CDR3 loop spans 15 amino acids. Losses at the gene ends were 6 bases for V and 0 bases for J; bases not matched to a gene: 6. The CDR3 loop reads CASRPTGASTDTQYF. CDR3 nucleotides: TGTGCCAGCAGACCTACAGGGGCTAGCACAGATACGCAGTATTTT.